This record concerns one T cell receptor (beta chain) sequence. The sample originates from a study of blood T cells in healthy people across ages. A sample-barcoded 5' primer and a J-beta primer mix were used in a second PCR of about 6 to 11 cycles. The study obtained at least 2.5 million CDR3-containing paired-end reads from every sample. TCRdb fed the 5' RACE reads into MiXCR, producing one record per CDR3 protein. The table records about 640,000 distinct CDR3 sequences, 40% to 45% of them present only once. This CDR3 contains 12 residues. The junction had 11 bases not matched to a gene; V was cut back by 6 bases and J by 12 bases. Germline CDR1 MDHEN, CDR2 SYDVKM. The study isolated at least 6.5 million PBMCs from each sample. A minimum of 6 micrograms of total RNA was extracted per sample.

This receptor was taken from a man older than 75 in good health. The V and J genes are TRBV28 and TRBJ2-7, with 7 bases fitting TRBD1. Sequenced input: blood. The CDR3, as DNA: TGTGCCAGCAGGGTCTACGACAGGGACCTGTACTTC. Its protein product is CASRVYDRDLYF.